This T cell receptor (beta chain) comes out of a study of T cell changes during pregnancy in multiple sclerosis. The CDR3 is 12 residues long. Trimming left V 2 bases short and J 11 bases short, with 15 bases between. Per the germline V gene, CDR1 is GTSNPN and CDR2 is SVGIG (reference sequence). Clones were sequenced by immunoSEQ multiplex PCR, and TCRdb holds only the in-frame ones, with some missing. Of tens of thousands of clones listed, around 90% are singletons. This clone was found a few times. The V call is TRBV30, the J call TRBJ1-1, with D perhaps TRBD1 (5 bases). Here the sequenced sample was CD4+ T cells from peripheral blood mononuclear cells, taken after pregnancy. The sequence was collected from a female donor in good health, enrolled as a control in a pregnancy study. The CDR3 loop is CAWSTTQGGAFF. DNA for the CDR3: TGTGCCTGGAGTACTACCCAGGGAGGCGCTTTCTTT. Full variable domain (rest looked up from reference TRBV30 and TRBJ1-1): SQTIHQWPATLVQPVGSPLSLECTVEGTSNPNLYWYRQAAGRGLQLLFYSVGIGQISSEVPQNLSASRPQDRQFILSSKKLLLSDSGFYLCAWSTTQGGAFFGQGTRLTVV.